This T cell receptor beta chain is from a study of cytomegalovirus exposure and HLA in healthy donors (dated by TCRdb to about 2017). Background for the entire study: An earlier analysis of several hundred of the donors reported more than 250 Gb of sequence data and some 120 million unique TCR beta sequences from 190 million or so T cells. An early release covering around 630 HLA-typed donors comprised about 320 gigabases of sequencing data and about 90 million unique TCR sequences. Among the roughly 430 genotyped donors, 81% belonged to the genetic ancestry cluster associated with self-reported Caucasian donors. The study aimed to test whether signatures of past pathogen exposure could be identified by cataloging public T cell receptors. The study used immunosequencing to profile the T cell repertoires of 600 to 850 subjects and linked those repertoires to cytomegalovirus serostatus. Besides the first cohort of 666 subjects, a separate validation cohort made up of 120 different subjects was used. To predict cytomegalovirus infection status, the study brought together high-throughput TCR immunosequencing, statistical association of individual TCRs with disease status, and machine learning. In a later analysis, previously published TCR beta repertoires from several hundred donors were re-analyzed and high-resolution HLA genotyping was added so that TCR occurrence patterns could be studied. The later analysis used no new phenotypic data to find candidate immune exposures, relying instead on TCR beta sequences and their occurrence across donors. An earlier analysis of approximately 500 of the donors applied high-throughput TCR beta sequencing to assess whether each TCR beta V gene segment acted as functional or pseudogenic. Donor age, sex, ethnicity and CMV serostatus were collected together with the repertoire data. A later genetic analysis took genome-wide SNP genotypes for about three fifths of the 666 donors and used that subset as a discovery cohort. Every discovery cohort repertoire had been produced on one sequencing platform. HLA typing included class I and class II loci at four-digit resolution. Typing coverage differed by locus: A, B, C, DRB1 and DQB1 were typed in roughly 620-630 donors, DQA1 in 522, DPA1 in around 580, and DPB1 in just under 480. A handful of DR-DQ haplotypes were handled as single units for association and clustering because linkage in the cohort was strong. Among 300 to 500 genotyped donors of the cohort, an average of around 250,000 unique TCR beta nucleotide sequences was sequenced per donor, of which approximately 19% were non-productive. What the work shows at the level of the full study, not this receptor alone: Compared with the 666-donor mean, donors in an Asian-associated ancestry cluster had fewer N-insertions in productive TCRs, according to a later genetic analysis. Some IMGT-functional V segments, including TRBV6-2 and TRBV6-3, could not be distinguished by the 87-base-pair reads and were therefore excluded. Strong co-occurrence of HLA alleles, especially DR and DQ, made assigning TCR associations to individual alleles difficult. A further reported finding was that TCR beta sequences accurately predicted the HLA-A and HLA-B alleles for most subjects in the first cohort. In a later analysis, several top co-occurrence clusters were reported to appear linked to parvovirus B19, influenza, CMV and Epstein-Barr virus. The study listed 164 TCR beta chains as associated with cytomegalovirus. In a later analysis, 15,000 to 20,000 TCR beta sequences were associated with specific HLA alleles at a false discovery rate of 0.05. An earlier analysis of approximately 500 of the donors showed that most TCR beta V segments appeared in productive rearrangements either about 87% or about 30% of the time, which broadly matched IMGT annotations. It was suggested by the authors that the approach could potentially be generalized to other disease states and immunological phenotypes. In a later analysis, the rate of TCR association differed among HLA loci, with DRB1 alleles having the most associated TCRs and HLA-C alleles having the fewest. The presence/absence analyses assumed that sequencing depth was roughly uniform across donors, and that assumption may not be true. Across donors, most TCR sequences were observed very rarely, whereas some public TCRs were present in many individuals. For the cohort, immune exposure information was limited to CMV serostatus. In vitro tests confirmed that three of the cytomegalovirus-associated TCR beta chains recognize cytomegalovirus antigens. Correlated functional status among segregating V segments might be attributable to linkage disequilibrium, but an unknown experimental factor could not be ruled out. Because HLA typing was missing for some donors at each locus, association tests included only the typed subset. A later genetic analysis associated a missense DCLRE1C variant with V-gene and J-gene trimming of TCR beta chains, and an independent cohort replicated the association. According to a later analysis, most CMV-associated TCR beta chains appeared to be HLA-restricted, and the HLA associations seemed to be driven largely by CMV exposure. Because counts were too low, 15 or so rarely observed V segments, including chromosome 9 orphons, were excluded from the earlier analysis of fewer than 650 of the donors. A cluster of highly shared sequence variants was judged likely to represent a technical artifact of the sequencing pipeline. In a later analysis, HLA-associated TCR beta chains were found to be more clonally expanded and to have lower generation probabilities than equally common non-associated chains. The classifier was reported to diagnose cytomegalovirus status with high specificity and sensitivity in both the original cohort and the validation cohort. The cohort was sequenced for TCR beta chains only, and without alpha or paired-chain data the features that could be detected were limited.

Details on this clone: Its specific antigen is unknown. Per-base quality was not reported, and no clone a single base away is much larger than it.

The cohort comprised fewer than 700 healthy bone marrow donors. All cohort members were sampled while nominally healthy, although unrecorded immune exposures were likely present. The donor was CMV seronegative and was included in the group of several hundred seronegative cohort members. Every donor gave a peripheral blood sample, and the peripheral blood mononuclear cells from that sample were used for TCR beta sequencing. Genomic DNA extraction from the blood cell samples was performed with the Qiagen DNeasy Blood Extraction Kit. The CDR3 numbers 15 residues from cysteine through phenylalanine. Only the CDR3 DNA stays, 45 bases, in frame from base 1. V gives up 6 bases and J gives up 4 bases, and the segment between their germline ends measures 16 bases. From the germline V gene, CDR1 is MNHEY and CDR2 is SVGAGI. The library was generated by the immunoSEQ multiplex PCR assay. For the multiplex PCR, a mixture combining 60 forward primers for TCR Vbeta segments and 13 reverse primers for TCR Jbeta segments was used. The CDR3 region of rearranged TCR beta genes was amplified from genomic DNA with a multiplex PCR assay. The amplified TCR beta libraries were sequenced on the Illumina HiSeq System as 87-base-pair reads. Per the authors' processing: Across the 670 or so repertoires, a later analysis counted 60 million to 90 million unique TCR beta chains, some 11 million of which were shared by at least two donors. Raw reads were error-corrected and collapsed into unique sequences by a nearest-neighbor algorithm in which closely related sequences were merged to remove PCR and sequencing errors. To assign V, D and J gene segments, CDR3 sequences were aligned to IMGT reference sequences. For a sequence to be retained, at least a six-nucleotide match to both a V gene segment and a J gene segment was required. Rearrangements were called productive when the CDR3 lacked stop codons and stayed in frame with V and J; all others were non-productive. Following IMGT convention, CDR3 was defined as the stretch from the second conserved V-encoded cysteine up to the conserved J-encoded phenylalanine. Sequences without an unambiguous match to a single V gene segment were excluded from the earlier analysis of a few hundred of the donors. In an earlier analysis of around 600 of the donors, V segments were called functional above 56.7% productive rearrangements and were called segregating when the between-donor standard deviation exceeded 5%. To diagnose cytomegalovirus status from the catalog of TCR beta chain sequences, a statistical classification framework was built. In a later analysis, TCR nucleotide sequences were compared against IMGT/GENE-DB human TR gene sequences so that V and J genes could be assigned. Using the TCRdist pipeline, a later analysis assigned CDR3 sequences along with most-parsimonious VDJ recombination scenarios. In a later analysis, each TCR beta chain was defined by its CDR3 amino acid sequence together with its V-gene family, and reads without a unique V-gene family were excluded. In a later analysis, fewer than 600 highly shared, low-generation-probability nucleotide sequences were removed to address suspected cross-contamination and a sequencing artifact. A later analysis calculated a clonal expansion index for each public chain from normalized within-repertoire ranks of inferred template counts. Generation probabilities in a later analysis came from a VDJ recombination model fitted to out-of-frame rearrangements, and those results were checked against IGoR. In a later analysis, TCR-TCR, TCR-HLA and TCR-CMV co-occurrence was scored with hypergeometric tests, and a repertoire-size bias correction was applied to TCR pairs. To estimate false discovery rates, a later analysis permuted the HLA or CMV assignments 20 times. In a later analysis, co-occurring TCRs were grouped using DBSCAN, with TCRdist sequence similarity added in when clustering inside HLA-allele-positive subsets. Repertoires with fewer than 30,000 or more than 120,000 public chains, plus five repertoires with anomalous nucleotide sharing, were excluded from co-occurrence clustering. This immuneACCESS table, as held by TCRdb, lists in-frame sequences with V and J called but not all clones. Of the missing ones, under half trace to an unresolved V gene in checked studies; the others have no known cause. V and J calls and clone size are copied from that table; D and trimming were computed from the DNA. The table for this sample lists around 150,000 clones; 75% to 80% of them were counted only once. Approximately 1.5% of the sample rests with the top ten.

Sequencing was carried out using PBMCs. The V and J genes are TRBV6-5 and TRBJ1-5, with a weak D call of TRBD1 (6 bases match). The source of this sequence is a woman aged 25 to 39 in good health and CMV-seronegative. The CDR3: CASRPGTYKNQPQHF. The DNA sequence reads TGTGCCAGCAGGCCCGGGACATACAAAAATCAGCCCCAGCATTTT.